What follows are 11 T cell receptor beta chains derived from one specimen sequenced in a study of T cell responses to AZD1222 COVID-19 vaccine. Clones were read by immunoSEQ multiplex PCR, and TCRdb kept only the in-frame ones, dropping some. Altogether nearly 110,000 clones are present, over 80% being singletons, with the ten largest covering about 6.8%. The sequencing used peripheral blood, collected 28 days after the second AZD1222 dose. These receptors were taken from an adult who received the AZD1222 COVID-19 vaccine.

This sequence joins TRBV7-2 and TRBJ2-3, with 9 positions matching TRBD1. Germline trimming cut 3 bases from V and 2 bases from J; bases unmatched to any gene: 3. The germline V gene encodes CDR1 SGHTA and CDR2 FQGNSA. This CDR3 comprises 15 residues. As DNA, the CDR3 is TGTGCCAGCAGCTTGGGACAGGGAATCACAGATACGCAGTATTTT. It yields the protein CASSLGQGITDTQYF.

The V gene is TRBV10-3, the J gene TRBJ1-1, with TRBD1 matching 10 bases. Looked up from germline, CDR1 is ENHRY and CDR2 is SYGVKD. V lost 3 bases, J lost 6 bases, and 7 bases stayed unmatched. CDR3 length equals 15 residues. Here the CDR3 reads CAISEGTGEVAEAFF. CDR3 nucleotide sequence: TGTGCCATCAGTGAAGGGACAGGGGAGGTAGCTGAAGCTTTCTTT.

The chain recombines TRBV19 with TRBJ1-5; 8 positions match TRBD1. V was pared by 11 bases and J by 4 bases, with 7 bases of the junction left unmatched. Germline CDR1 and CDR2: LNHDA and SQIVND (reference sequence). The CDR3 is 13 residues long. CDR3 sequence: CAGGYRGNQPQHF. The CDR3, as DNA: TGTGCCGGAGGTTACAGGGGGAATCAGCCCCAGCATTTT.

This chain joins TRBV6-2 or TRBV6-3 and TRBJ1-2; D is perhaps TRBD1 (5 bases). V was clipped by 0 bases and J by 6 bases, with 11 bases between them. The germline gives CDR1 MNHEY, CDR2 SVGEGT. The CDR3 extends over 14 amino acids. This chain's CDR3 is CASSYSTWGDGYTF. CDR3 DNA sequence: TGTGCCAGCAGTTACTCGACATGGGGGGATGGCTACACCTTC.

The chain uses TRBV19 and TRBJ1-5; TRBD1 matches 9 bases. The CDR3 covers 15 residues. Germline V gene lookup returns CDR1 LNHDA and CDR2 SQIVND (reference sequence). J was trimmed by 5 bases and V by 3 bases; bases with no gene match: 5. Written as DNA, the CDR3 is TGTGCCAGTAGTATTGGACAGGGGAGCTATCAGCCCCAGCATTTT. This translates into CASSIGQGSYQPQHF.

This clone was counted a single time. This sequence joins TRBV12-3 or TRBV12-4 and TRBJ1-2; D is ambiguous. This CDR3 spans 13 amino acids. V dropped 2 bases and J dropped 4 bases, with 8 bases sitting between them. The CDR3 here is CASSLRGTYGYTF. As DNA, the CDR3 is TGTGCCAGCAGTTTACGCGGAACCTATGGCTACACCTTC.

This sequence joins TRBV7-2 and TRBJ1-2; the match to TRBD1 covers 9 bases. Per the germline V gene, CDR1 is SGHTA and CDR2 is FQGNSA. This CDR3 has 14 residues. Trimming removed 4 bases from V and 5 bases from J; junction bases left unmatched: 5. The CDR3 spells CASSWTGESYGYTF. The DNA of the CDR3 is TGTGCCAGCAGCTGGACAGGGGAGTCGTATGGCTACACCTTC.

The V call is TRBV7-9, the J call TRBJ1-5; tentative D call: TRBD1 (5 bases). The CDR3 loop spans 16 amino acids. Germline V gene sequence: CDR1 SEHNR, CDR2 FQNEAQ (reference sequence). With 0 bases removed from V and 1 base from J, the gap between germline ends came to 10 bases. CDR3 residues: CASSLASGRSNQPQHF. In DNA, the CDR3 is TGTGCCAGCAGCTTAGCGTCAGGGAGAAGCAATCAGCCCCAGCATTTT.

The CDR3 nucleotides are TGTGCCAGCAGCTTGGGGGACGTTAACAATCAGCCCCAGCATTTT. This encodes CASSLGDVNNQPQHF. This rearrangement joins TRBV5-8 to TRBJ1-5, with a tentative D call TRBD1 (5 bases). V gave up 0 bases and J gave up 3 bases, with 10 bases separating them. This CDR3 has 15 residues. Germline assignment: CDR1 SGHTS and CDR2 YDEGEE.

The CDR3 protein is CASSLQAGGNQPQHF. The CDR3 DNA reads TGTGCCAGCAGCCTCCAAGCAGGGGGCAATCAGCCCCAGCATTTT. The rearrangement joins TRBV7-2 to TRBJ1-5, with D possibly being TRBD1 (6 bases). Germline V gene lookup returns CDR1 SGHTA and CDR2 FQGNSA. This CDR3 is built from 15 residues. V was cut by 5 bases and J by 2 bases, with 13 bases left in between. Filled out from reference TRBV7-2 and TRBJ1-5, the complete variable domain reads GAGVSQSPSNKVTEKGKDVELRCDPISGHTALYWYRQSLGQGLEFLIYFQGNSAPDKSGLPSDRFSAERTGGSVSTLTIQRTQQEDSAVYLCASSLQAGGNQPQHFGDGTRLSIL.

This clone appeared once. This rearrangement joins TRBV5-1 to TRBJ2-5, with unresolved D. Trimming left V 0 bases short and J 3 bases short, with 9 bases between. Germline V lookup: CDR1 SGHRS, CDR2 YFSETQ. The length of the CDR3 is 14 residues. The CDR3 coding sequence is TGCGCCAGCAGCTTGGAACAGACGGAAGAGACCCAGTACTTC. Translating it yields CASSLEQTEETQYF.